This is a list of T cell receptor beta chains from one sample in a study of T cells in Graves' hyperthyroidism and ophthalmopathy. Via MiXCR, TCRdb re-called the multiplex PCR reads, giving one row per CDR3 protein. The data show nearly 600,000 distinct CDR3 sequences, approximately 15% seen once. Material: blood. Receptors originate from a woman in her late teens or twenties with Graves' ophthalmopathy. Both conserved end residues are part of each CDR3.

v_call	j_call	cdr3_aa
TRBV5-8	TRBJ1-4	CASSLGRQTNEKLFF
TRBV12-3/TRBV12-4	TRBJ2-7	CASSLDRGVYEQYF
TRBV5-1	TRBJ2-1	CASSLAVGAMGNEQFF
TRBV20-1	TRBJ1-2	CSARDFGTGVLDYGYTF
TRBV20-1	TRBJ1-3	CSATSATGPSLGNTIYF
TRBV7-6	TRBJ1-2	CASSGGTGADDYTF
TRBV19	TRBJ2-1	CASSIRYEQFF
TRBV7-6	TRBJ1-5	CASSLDRGQPRHF
TRBV11-2	TRBJ1-2	CASRRGQRVNYGYTF
TRBV18	TRBJ2-2	CVSSPVSVNTGELFF
TRBV4-1	TRBJ1-1	CASSQVINRGNTEAFF
TRBV2	TRBJ1-3	CASSQDLQGSYSGNTIYF
TRBV11-1	TRBJ2-1	CASSLKRRATLSEQFF
TRBV25-1	TRBJ2-1	CASFQEGGSESSYNEQFF
TRBV12-5	TRBJ2-2	CASGGQGASQDTGELFF
TRBV7-3	TRBJ2-7	CASSSGPGGALDEQYF
TRBV7-3	TRBJ2-2	CASSQGYRGTGELFF
TRBV6-2/TRBV6-3	TRBJ2-1	CASKGTGILAGSYNEQFF
TRBV29-1	TRBJ1-2	CSVGTATDGYTF
TRBV10-3	TRBJ1-2	CAISEVEGLGYGYTF
TRBV5-1	TRBJ2-5	CASSFAGGLGETQYF
TRBV19	TRBJ2-3	CASSSSGLAGGGADTQYF
TRBV6-1	TRBJ2-2	CASSPRAGGNTGELFF
TRBV6-5	TRBJ2-5	CASSSLVSRLAGPKKYF
TRBV5-5	TRBJ1-2	CASSLVAIRPTNYGYTF
TRBV20-1	TRBJ2-1	CSARDPLTGEIDNEQLF
TRBV6-1	TRBJ2-5	CASSEATTGGFQETQYF